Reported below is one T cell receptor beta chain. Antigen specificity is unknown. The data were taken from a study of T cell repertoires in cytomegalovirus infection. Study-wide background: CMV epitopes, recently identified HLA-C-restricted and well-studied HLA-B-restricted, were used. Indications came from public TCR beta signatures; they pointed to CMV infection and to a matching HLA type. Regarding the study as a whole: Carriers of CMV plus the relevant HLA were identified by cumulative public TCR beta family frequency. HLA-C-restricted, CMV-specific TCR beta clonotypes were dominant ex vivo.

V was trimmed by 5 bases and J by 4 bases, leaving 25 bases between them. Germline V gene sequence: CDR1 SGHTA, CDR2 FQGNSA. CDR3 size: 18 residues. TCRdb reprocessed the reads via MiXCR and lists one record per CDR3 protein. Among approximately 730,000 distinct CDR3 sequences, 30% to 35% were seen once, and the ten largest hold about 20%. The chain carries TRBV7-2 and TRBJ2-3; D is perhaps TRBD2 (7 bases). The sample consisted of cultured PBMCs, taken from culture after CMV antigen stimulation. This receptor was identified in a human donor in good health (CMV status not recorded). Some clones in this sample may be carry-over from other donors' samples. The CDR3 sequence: CASSGARRGPLGADTQYF. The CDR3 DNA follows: TGTGCCAGCAGCGGGGCCCGGCGGGGGCCCCTCGGGGCAGATACGCAGTATTTT.